This T cell receptor beta chain was sequenced in a study of blood T cell repertoires in COVID-19. Authors' methods: Quantification of nucleated cells was approximated via reference gene primer amplification. The method was immunoSEQ multiplex PCR; TCRdb's version includes in-frame clones alone and lacks a portion of them. That table is the source of V, J and clone size, and D and trimming were worked out from the DNA. The sample yields approximately 270,000 clones, about 86% seen once. The sample was peripheral blood. The receptor comes from a person between 65 and 79 years old with COVID-19, enrolled during active disease.

The CDR3 sequence is CASSLGWRLTSNEQFF. The CDR3 bases are TGTGCCAGCAGCTTAGGGTGGAGGCTCACGTCCAATGAGCAGTTCTTC. The J gene is TRBJ2-1, the V gene TRBV7-2; D perhaps matches TRBD2 (5 bases). The germline V gene has CDR1 SGHTA and CDR2 FQGNSA. The CDR3 sequence is 16 residues long. V was clipped by 1 base and J by 6 bases, with 16 bases between them.